This T cell receptor (beta chain) was recovered during a study of blood T cell repertoires in COVID-19. Study background: PBMCs, B-cell-depleted T cells, or T cells were the source of the cDNA or gDNA that made up the material.

TCRdb's copy holds only in-frame clones and misses some; the assay was immunoSEQ multiplex PCR. The sample records around 250,000 clones, approximately 82% being singletons. This CDR3 has 18 residues. Germline CDR1 and CDR2: MGHRA and YSYEKL. V lost 0 bases and J lost 0; bases outside the gene matches: 5. The receptor comes from a man aged 55 to 69 who had recovered from COVID-19. The chain recombines TRBV4-1 with TRBJ2-2, with 9 bases fitting TRBD1. The sequenced sample consisted of peripheral blood. The CDR3 protein is CASSQEGQGFANTGELFF. The CDR3, as DNA: TGCGCCAGCAGCCAAGAGGGACAGGGATTCGCGAACACCGGGGAGCTGTTTTTT.